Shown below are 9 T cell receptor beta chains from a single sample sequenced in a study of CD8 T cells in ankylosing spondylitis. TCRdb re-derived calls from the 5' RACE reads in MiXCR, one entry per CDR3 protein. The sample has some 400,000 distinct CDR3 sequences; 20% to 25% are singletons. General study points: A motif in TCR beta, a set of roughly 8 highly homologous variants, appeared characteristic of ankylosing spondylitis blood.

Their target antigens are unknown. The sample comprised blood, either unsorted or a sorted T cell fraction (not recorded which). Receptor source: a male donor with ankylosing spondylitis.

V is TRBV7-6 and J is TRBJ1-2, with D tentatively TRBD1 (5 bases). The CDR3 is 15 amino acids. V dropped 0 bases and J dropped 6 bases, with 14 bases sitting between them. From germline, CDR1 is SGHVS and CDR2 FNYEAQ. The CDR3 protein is CASSLAGLRTDGYTF. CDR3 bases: TGTGCCAGCAGCTTAGCGGGGCTCAGAACGGATGGCTACACCTTC.

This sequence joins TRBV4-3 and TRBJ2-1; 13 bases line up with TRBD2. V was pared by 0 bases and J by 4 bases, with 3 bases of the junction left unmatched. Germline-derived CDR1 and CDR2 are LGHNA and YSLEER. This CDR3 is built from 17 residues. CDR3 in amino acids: CASSQDGGLAGYNEQFF. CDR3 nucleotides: TGCGCCAGCAGCCAAGATGGGGGACTAGCGGGGTACAATGAGCAGTTCTTC.

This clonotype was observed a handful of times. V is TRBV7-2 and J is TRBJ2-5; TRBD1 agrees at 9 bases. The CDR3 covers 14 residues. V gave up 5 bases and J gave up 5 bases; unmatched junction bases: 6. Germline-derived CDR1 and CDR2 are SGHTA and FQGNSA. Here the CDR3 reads CASSQRDRAETQYF. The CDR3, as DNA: TGTGCCAGCAGCCAAAGGGACAGGGCGGAGACCCAGTACTTC.

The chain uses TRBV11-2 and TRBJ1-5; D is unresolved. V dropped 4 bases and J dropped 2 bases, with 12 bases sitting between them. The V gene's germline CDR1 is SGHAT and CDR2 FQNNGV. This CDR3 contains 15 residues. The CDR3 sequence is CASSSNSAGNQPQHF. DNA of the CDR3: TGTGCCAGCAGCTCTAACTCCGCCGGCAATCAGCCCCAGCATTTT.

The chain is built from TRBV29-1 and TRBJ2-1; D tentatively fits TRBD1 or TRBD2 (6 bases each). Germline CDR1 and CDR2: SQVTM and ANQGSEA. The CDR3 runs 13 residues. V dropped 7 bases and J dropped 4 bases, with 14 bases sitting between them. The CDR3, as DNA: TGCAGCGGCGGGGACAAACGGTACAATGAGCAGTTCTTC. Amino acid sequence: CSGGDKRYNEQFF.

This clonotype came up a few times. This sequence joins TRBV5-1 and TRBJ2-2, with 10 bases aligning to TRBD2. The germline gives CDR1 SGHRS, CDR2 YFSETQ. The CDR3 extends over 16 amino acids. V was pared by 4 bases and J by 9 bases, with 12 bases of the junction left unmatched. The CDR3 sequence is CASSPPGLAPVWELFF. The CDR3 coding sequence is TGCGCCAGCAGCCCTCCGGGACTAGCGCCAGTCTGGGAGCTGTTTTTT.

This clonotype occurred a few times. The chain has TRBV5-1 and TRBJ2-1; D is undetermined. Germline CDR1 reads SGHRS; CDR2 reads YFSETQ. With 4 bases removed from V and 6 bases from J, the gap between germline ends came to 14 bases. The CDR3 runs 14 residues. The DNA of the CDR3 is TGCGCCAGCAGCCTACCCGGGCCCCCCAATGAGCAGTTCTTC. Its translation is CASSLPGPPNEQFF.

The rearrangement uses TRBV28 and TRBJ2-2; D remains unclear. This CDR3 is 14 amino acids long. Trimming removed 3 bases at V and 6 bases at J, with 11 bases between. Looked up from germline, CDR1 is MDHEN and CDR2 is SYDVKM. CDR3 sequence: CASSFGFKAGELFF. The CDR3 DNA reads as TGTGCCAGCAGTTTTGGGTTCAAGGCCGGGGAGCTGTTTTTT.

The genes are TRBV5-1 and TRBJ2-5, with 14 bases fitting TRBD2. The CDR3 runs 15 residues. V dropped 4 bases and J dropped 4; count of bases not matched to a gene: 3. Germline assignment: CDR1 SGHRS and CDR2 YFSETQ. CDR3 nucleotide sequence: TGCGCCAGCAGCCAGGGACTAGCGGGAGCAGAGACCCAGTACTTC. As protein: CASSQGLAGAETQYF.